These T cell receptor beta chains were read from a single sample in a study of blood T cell repertoires in COVID-19. Repertoires were generated with immunoSEQ multiplex PCR, while TCRdb's copy carries only in-frame clones and drops some. The sample holds approximately 120,000 clones; roughly 85% are singletons and the top ten take over 15%. Source material: peripheral blood. The receptors shown here come from a woman in her sixties with acute or convalescent COVID-19. Each CDR3 is given with its conserved first and last residue. Each record gives: clone size, D gene, V gene, J gene, CDR3 protein, CDR3 DNA. The D gene is left open where the match is weak. Only some rows state a clone size, as once, few, many or a class for expanded clones.

clone size: NA
D gene: NA
V gene: TRBV27
J gene: TRBJ1-6
CDR3 protein: CASSLQPTSYSPLHF
CDR3 DNA: TGTGCCAGCAGTCTACAACCGACAAGTTATTCACCCCTCCACTTT

clone size: NA
D gene: NA
V gene: TRBV5-1
J gene: TRBJ1-6
CDR3 protein: CASSLATREDSPLHF
CDR3 DNA: TGCGCCAGCAGCTTGGCGACCCGGGAGGATTCACCCCTCCACTTT

clone size: NA
D gene: NA
V gene: TRBV28
J gene: TRBJ1-2
CDR3 protein: CASRGGDYGYTF
CDR3 DNA: TGTGCCAGCAGGGGGGGGGACTATGGCTACACCTTC

clone size: NA
D gene: TRBD2
V gene: TRBV5-4
J gene: TRBJ2-5
CDR3 protein: CASSLTSGGQETQYF
CDR3 DNA: TGTGCCAGCAGCCTGACTAGCGGGGGGCAAGAGACCCAGTACTTC

clone size: NA
D gene: NA
V gene: TRBV28
J gene: TRBJ1-1
CDR3 protein: CASSLPVGPEAFF
CDR3 DNA: TGTGCCAGCAGTTTACCCGTGGGCCCTGAAGCTTTCTTT

clone size: few
D gene: TRBD2
V gene: TRBV15
J gene: TRBJ2-5
CDR3 protein: CATSRDRELAGPWTQYF
CDR3 DNA: TGTGCCACCAGCAGAGATCGGGAACTAGCGGGCCCCTGGACCCAGTACTTC

clone size: NA
D gene: TRBD2
V gene: TRBV3-1/TRBV3-2
J gene: TRBJ2-3
CDR3 protein: CASSQDYGGAYTQYF
CDR3 DNA: TGTGCCAGCAGCCAAGATTACGGGGGGGCGTATACGCAGTATTTT

clone size: NA
D gene: NA
V gene: TRBV4-3
J gene: TRBJ1-2
CDR3 protein: CASSQGDYGYTF
CDR3 DNA: TGCGCCAGCAGCCAAGGAGATTATGGCTACACCTTC

clone size: NA
D gene: NA
V gene: TRBV7-8
J gene: TRBJ2-3
CDR3 protein: CASSPVPTSSTDTQYF
CDR3 DNA: TGTGCCAGCAGCCCCGTCCCTACCTCTAGCACAGATACGCAGTATTTT

clone size: NA
D gene: TRBD1
V gene: TRBV6-6
J gene: TRBJ2-7
CDR3 protein: CASRPTGGGYEQYF
CDR3 DNA: TGTGCCAGCAGACCCACAGGGGGAGGCTACGAGCAGTACTTC

clone size: NA
D gene: NA
V gene: TRBV29-1
J gene: TRBJ1-2
CDR3 protein: CSVERDHYGYTF
CDR3 DNA: TGCAGCGTAGAACGGGATCACTATGGCTACACCTTC

clone size: few
D gene: NA
V gene: TRBV19
J gene: TRBJ1-5
CDR3 protein: CASSFAGITNQPQHF
CDR3 DNA: TGTGCCAGTAGTTTCGCAGGGATCACGAATCAGCCCCAGCATTTT

clone size: NA
D gene: TRBD1
V gene: TRBV28
J gene: TRBJ1-6
CDR3 protein: CASSPGTGGSPLHF
CDR3 DNA: TGTGCCAGCAGTCCGGGGACAGGTGGTTCACCCCTCCACTTT

clone size: NA
D gene: TRBD2
V gene: TRBV7-6
J gene: TRBJ2-5
CDR3 protein: CASSLTTSGETQYF
CDR3 DNA: TGTGCCAGCAGCTTAACAACTAGCGGAGAGACCCAGTACTTC

clone size: NA
D gene: TRBD1
V gene: TRBV3-1/TRBV3-2
J gene: TRBJ2-2
CDR3 protein: CASSHRTGGYTGELFF
CDR3 DNA: TGTGCCAGCAGCCACCGGACAGGGGGCTACACCGGGGAGCTGTTTTTT

clone size: NA
D gene: TRBD2
V gene: TRBV25-1
J gene: TRBJ2-1
CDR3 protein: CASSEFTSGISNEQFF
CDR3 DNA: TGTGCCAGCAGTGAATTTACTAGCGGGATTTCGAATGAGCAGTTCTTC

clone size: NA
D gene: NA
V gene: TRBV30
J gene: TRBJ1-5
CDR3 protein: CAWSVPGTNPPQHF
CDR3 DNA: TGTGCCTGGAGTGTACCCGGCACTAATCCGCCCCAGCATTTT

clone size: NA
D gene: TRBD1
V gene: TRBV6-6
J gene: TRBJ1-1
CDR3 protein: CASSPRQGASPEAFF
CDR3 DNA: TGTGCCAGCAGTCCCAGACAGGGGGCGTCTCCTGAAGCTTTCTTT

clone size: NA
D gene: TRBD1
V gene: TRBV18
J gene: TRBJ1-6
CDR3 protein: CASSPGQGANSPLHF
CDR3 DNA: TGTGCCAGCTCACCAGGGCAGGGGGCTAATTCACCCCTCCACTTT

clone size: few
D gene: TRBD2
V gene: TRBV30
J gene: TRBJ2-1
CDR3 protein: CAWSVRRSGGPTYNEQFF
CDR3 DNA: TGTGCCTGGAGTGTACGGAGGAGCGGGGGGCCCACCTACAATGAGCAGTTCTTC

clone size: NA
D gene: NA
V gene: TRBV28
J gene: TRBJ1-6
CDR3 protein: CASSFPEHSSPLHF
CDR3 DNA: TGTGCCAGCAGTTTCCCGGAGCATAGCTCACCCCTCCACTTT

clone size: NA
D gene: TRBD1
V gene: TRBV30
J gene: TRBJ1-5
CDR3 protein: CAWDIQGASNQPQHF
CDR3 DNA: TGTGCCTGGGACATTCAGGGGGCGAGCAATCAGCCCCAGCATTTT

clone size: NA
D gene: TRBD2
V gene: TRBV19
J gene: TRBJ2-5
CDR3 protein: CASSIGGLAGGQHVHETQYF
CDR3 DNA: TGTGCCAGTAGTATTGGCGGACTAGCGGGGGGCCAGCACGTCCACGAGACCCAGTACTTC

clone size: NA
D gene: NA
V gene: TRBV5-8
J gene: TRBJ2-1
CDR3 protein: CASSLGQGGNEQFF
CDR3 DNA: TGTGCCAGCAGCTTGGGCCAGGGGGGCAATGAGCAGTTCTTC

clone size: once
D gene: NA
V gene: TRBV24-1
J gene: TRBJ2-3
CDR3 protein: CATSERGRAADTQYF
CDR3 DNA: TGTGCCACCAGTGAGCGTGGACGAGCGGCAGATACGCAGTATTTT

clone size: NA
D gene: NA
V gene: TRBV6-6
J gene: TRBJ1-4
CDR3 protein: CASRWQIDEKLFF
CDR3 DNA: TGTGCCAGCAGGTGGCAGATCGATGAAAAACTGTTTTTT

clone size: NA
D gene: NA
V gene: TRBV10-3
J gene: TRBJ2-7
CDR3 protein: CAIMAVDYEQYF
CDR3 DNA: TGTGCCATCATGGCAGTCGATTACGAGCAGTACTTC

clone size: NA
D gene: NA
V gene: TRBV10-1
J gene: TRBJ1-2
CDR3 protein: CASSESNRGGYTF
CDR3 DNA: TGCGCCAGCAGTGAGTCAAACCGGGGTGGCTACACCTTC

clone size: NA
D gene: NA
V gene: TRBV28
J gene: TRBJ2-5
CDR3 protein: CASSPAGRGETQYF
CDR3 DNA: TGTGCCAGCAGCCCCGCAGGGCGAGGCGAGACCCAGTACTTC

clone size: NA
D gene: TRBD1
V gene: TRBV27
J gene: TRBJ1-1
CDR3 protein: CASSLSGDRAFGTEAFF
CDR3 DNA: TGTGCCAGCAGTTTATCGGGGGACAGGGCGTTTGGCACTGAAGCTTTCTTT

clone size: NA
D gene: TRBD1
V gene: TRBV18
J gene: TRBJ2-7
CDR3 protein: CASSQPPGTGDEQYF
CDR3 DNA: TGTGCCAGCTCACAACCGCCCGGGACAGGGGACGAGCAGTACTTC

clone size: NA
D gene: NA
V gene: TRBV2
J gene: TRBJ1-2
CDR3 protein: CASNMNPNYGYTF
CDR3 DNA: TGTGCCAGCAACATGAACCCTAACTATGGCTACACCTTC

clone size: NA
D gene: NA
V gene: TRBV3-1/TRBV3-2
J gene: TRBJ1-1
CDR3 protein: CASSHSEPNTEAFF
CDR3 DNA: TGTGCCAGCAGCCATAGCGAACCGAACACTGAAGCTTTCTTT

clone size: NA
D gene: TRBD1
V gene: TRBV7-9
J gene: TRBJ1-1
CDR3 protein: CASSPSGTGLTEAFF
CDR3 DNA: TGTGCCAGCAGCCCCTCGGGGACAGGGCTCACTGAAGCTTTCTTT

clone size: once
D gene: TRBD1
V gene: TRBV19
J gene: TRBJ1-1
CDR3 protein: CASSLAGGMNTEAFF
CDR3 DNA: TGTGCCAGTAGTCTGGCAGGGGGAATGAACACTGAAGCTTTCTTT

clone size: NA
D gene: NA
V gene: TRBV7-2
J gene: TRBJ1-1
CDR3 protein: CASSVQQGTRAAFF
CDR3 DNA: TGTGCCAGCAGCGTCCAACAGGGAACAAGGGCAGCTTTCTTT

clone size: NA
D gene: NA
V gene: TRBV27
J gene: TRBJ2-1
CDR3 protein: CASSHHTNEQFF
CDR3 DNA: TGTGCCAGCAGCCATCACACAAATGAGCAGTTCTTC

clone size: NA
D gene: NA
V gene: TRBV9
J gene: TRBJ2-1
CDR3 protein: CASSAGLRREEQFF
CDR3 DNA: TGTGCCAGCAGCGCGGGACTCCGCCGTGAGGAGCAGTTCTTC

clone size: NA
D gene: TRBD1
V gene: TRBV19
J gene: TRBJ2-1
CDR3 protein: CASTRQGADEQFF
CDR3 DNA: TGTGCCAGTACCAGACAGGGGGCGGATGAGCAGTTCTTC

clone size: NA
D gene: TRBD2
V gene: TRBV29-1
J gene: TRBJ2-5
CDR3 protein: CSVRAGGRETQYF
CDR3 DNA: TGCAGCGTCAGAGCGGGGGGGCGCGAGACCCAGTACTTC

clone size: NA
D gene: NA
V gene: TRBV23-1
J gene: TRBJ2-2
CDR3 protein: CATPVNRTRIGELFF
CDR3 DNA: TGCGCCACTCCGGTTAACAGGACGCGTATCGGGGAGCTGTTTTTT

clone size: NA
D gene: NA
V gene: TRBV20-1
J gene: TRBJ1-2
CDR3 protein: CSARKLESYTF
CDR3 DNA: TGCAGTGCTAGAAAGTTAGAGAGCTACACCTTC

clone size: NA
D gene: NA
V gene: TRBV15
J gene: TRBJ1-1
CDR3 protein: CATSRDLYGSEAFF
CDR3 DNA: TGTGCCACCAGCAGAGATTTGTACGGGAGTGAAGCTTTCTTT

clone size: NA
D gene: NA
V gene: TRBV3-1/TRBV3-2
J gene: TRBJ2-7
CDR3 protein: CASSQRYSVDEQYF
CDR3 DNA: TGTGCCAGCAGCCAACGGTACTCGGTTGACGAGCAGTACTTC

clone size: NA
D gene: NA
V gene: TRBV4-1
J gene: TRBJ2-7
CDR3 protein: CASSQAGFGSYEQYF
CDR3 DNA: TGCGCCAGCAGCCAAGCGGGGTTTGGCTCCTACGAGCAGTACTTC

clone size: NA
D gene: TRBD1
V gene: TRBV6-6
J gene: TRBJ1-3
CDR3 protein: CASRDTGGSGNTIYF
CDR3 DNA: TGTGCCAGCAGAGACACAGGGGGCTCGGGAAACACCATATATTTT

clone size: once
D gene: NA
V gene: TRBV2
J gene: TRBJ1-3
CDR3 protein: CASSEGQGNSGNTIYF
CDR3 DNA: TGTGCCAGCAGTGAAGGGCAGGGGAACTCTGGAAACACCATATATTTT

clone size: NA
D gene: NA
V gene: TRBV27
J gene: TRBJ1-2
CDR3 protein: CASGRGYGYTF
CDR3 DNA: TGTGCCAGCGGGAGGGGTTATGGCTACACCTTC

clone size: NA
D gene: TRBD1
V gene: TRBV27
J gene: TRBJ1-6
CDR3 protein: CASSSGGFYNSPLHF
CDR3 DNA: TGTGCCAGCAGTTCAGGGGGTTTCTATAATTCACCCCTCCACTTT

clone size: few
D gene: NA
V gene: TRBV2
J gene: TRBJ1-4
CDR3 protein: CASSDAGANEKLFF
CDR3 DNA: TGTGCCAGCTCCGATGCAGGGGCAAATGAAAAACTGTTTTTT

clone size: once
D gene: NA
V gene: TRBV27
J gene: TRBJ1-6
CDR3 protein: CASSLLPSSYNSPLHF
CDR3 DNA: TGTGCCAGCAGTTTATTACCGAGCTCCTATAATTCACCCCTCCACTTT

clone size: NA
D gene: TRBD2
V gene: TRBV28
J gene: TRBJ2-1
CDR3 protein: CASSPAGTRVVSEQFF
CDR3 DNA: TGTGCCAGCAGTCCCGCCGGGACTAGGGTAGTGAGTGAGCAGTTCTTC